This T cell receptor (beta chain) is drawn from a study of blood T cells in healthy people across ages. Combining a sample-barcoded 5' primer with a J-beta primer mix, a second PCR ran for roughly 7 to 11 cycles. TCRdb ran MiXCR on the 5' RACE reads and lists one entry per CDR3 protein. The data show over 450,000 distinct CDR3 sequences, with 20% to 30% seen just once and just over 8.5% held by the top ten. Per the germline V gene, CDR1 is LNHDA and CDR2 is SQIVND (reference sequence). CDR3 length: 16 amino acids. V lost 5 bases and J lost 7, with 21 bases in between. These data were likewise used in another study, on T cells of mothers and their children.

The sequenced material came from blood. The chain combines TRBV19 with TRBJ2-1, with D perhaps matching TRBD2 (7 bases). This receptor was taken from a boy aged 10-17 years in good health. CDR3 region: CASSDPGGPKDNEQFF. The DNA for the CDR3 is TGTGCCAGTAGTGACCCCGGGGGGCCAAAAGATAATGAGCAGTTCTTC.